This TCR beta chain was found in a study of vaccination and CD4 T cells after COVID-19. The wider study: The BNT162b2 or mRNA-1273 vaccine was given to participants in two doses. Study-wide results and limits: Convalescent patients studied were relatively few, and early post-infection timepoints were absent.

The time point here: late sampling 161 to 241 days after vaccination in a few convalescent patients. Treatment reported: roughly 10-day PBMC culture with coronavirus spike peptide pools or control peptides (ViraFEST assay). A half-volume replacement of the medium with fresh IL-2 medium was performed on days 3 and 7. These CD4+ T cells came from 10-day cultures by negative selection. An Oncomine TCR Beta short-read assay was used to sequence the DNA from cultured CD4+ T cells. MiXCR was run by TCRdb on the PCR reads, yielding one entry per CDR3 protein. Of around 18,000 distinct CDR3 sequences in the sample, about half are singletons; the top ten hold less than 25%. Comment on this clonotype: Its antigen is undetermined.

The source is a human donor who had recovered from COVID-19. The sequenced sample was CD4+ T cells from blood, cultured in vitro, obtained about 7 months after SARS-CoV-2 vaccination.

DNA for the CDR3: TGTGCCATCAGCTGGGACCGCACAGATACGCAGTATTTT. This sequence encodes CAISWDRTDTQYF. The chain carries TRBV10-3 and TRBJ2-3, with D perhaps assigned TRBD1 or TRBD2 (5 bases each). This CDR3 has 13 residues. CDR1 ENHRY and CDR2 SYGVKD come from the germline V gene. Trimming shortened V by 6 bases and J by 1 base, and 8 bases separated the two germline ends.